This is a list of T cell receptor beta chains from one sample in a study of beta chain features in type 1 diabetes. Generated by immunoSEQ multiplex PCR, the TCRdb table keeps only in-frame clones and is missing some. The sample includes fewer than 250,000 clones, around 10% of them seen just once. The specimen was naive CD4+ T cells from blood. Receptor source: a woman between 18 and 29 years old in good health. The CDR3 runs from the conserved cysteine through the conserved F or W. D genes are given only for firm matches. Only part of the rows carry a size: once, few, many, or a class if the clone is expanded.

j_gene	v_gene	d_gene	abundance	CDR3nt	CDR3aa
TRBJ2-1	TRBV2	-	once	TGTGCCAGCAAAGCGGGCATCCGCTCCTACAATGAGCAGTTCTTC	CASKAGIRSYNEQFF
TRBJ2-1	TRBV30	TRBD2	few	TGTGCCTGGAGTGTACACGGACTAGCGGGAGTTTATCAGTTCTTC	CAWSVHGLAGVYQFF
TRBJ2-1	TRBV5-8	-	few	TGTGCCAGCACCCCTATGGGAACAGGGAAGCTCCATGAGCAGTTCTTC	CASTPMGTGKLHEQFF
TRBJ2-1	TRBV4-2	TRBD2	-	TGTGCCAGCAGCCAAGTGCTTAGCGGGGGGGCAAATGAGCAGTTCTTC	CASSQVLSGGANEQFF
TRBJ2-4	TRBV30	TRBD2	-	TGTGCCTGGAGTGTAATCAGACTAGCCTCTCGTCCAATAAACATTCAGTACTTC	CAWSVIRLASRPINIQYF
TRBJ2-3	TRBV11-3	TRBD2	few	TGTGCCAGCAGCCTGACTAGCGGGGGCACAGATACGCAGTATTTT	CASSLTSGGTDTQYF
TRBJ2-7	TRBV30	-	few	TGTGCCTGGACCCGCGGGTCCTACGAGCAGTACTTC	CAWTRGSYEQYF
TRBJ2-7	TRBV19	TRBD1	-	TGTGCCAGTAGGCCGACAGGGGGCTACGAGCAGTACTTC	CASRPTGGYEQYF
TRBJ2-7	TRBV30	-	-	TGTGCCTATGGAGGCCCCGAGCAGTACTTC	CAYGGPEQYF
TRBJ2-7	TRBV5-4	TRBD1	few	TGTGCCAGCAGTCTCGGGACAGGGCATTCCTACGAGCAGTACTTC	CASSLGTGHSYEQYF
TRBJ1-2	TRBV29-1	-	few	TGCAGCGTTGGGGAGGCGGTTGCGGCCTATGGCTACACCTTC	CSVGEAVAAYGYTF
TRBJ1-1	TRBV6-1	TRBD1	once	TGTGCCAGCAGTGATCAGGGGGCGGACACTGAAGCTTTCTTT	CASSDQGADTEAFF
TRBJ1-4	TRBV28	TRBD1	few	TGTGCCAGCATACCAAAGGACAGGGGCAATGAAAAACTGTTTTTT	CASIPKDRGNEKLFF
TRBJ2-6	TRBV7-2	-	many	TGTGCCAGCAGCCTTAGCGGCTCTGGGGCCAACGTCCTGACTTTC	CASSLSGSGANVLTF
TRBJ1-2	TRBV7-3	TRBD1	-	TGTGCCAGCAGCCCAATGGGACAGGGAGAAGGCTACACCTTC	CASSPMGQGEGYTF
TRBJ2-5	TRBV2	TRBD2	-	TGTGCCAGCAGCTCAGGGACTAGTGTGCAAGAGACCCAGTACTTC	CASSSGTSVQETQYF
TRBJ1-1	TRBV2	-	few	TGTGCCAGCACGAGATCAGGCATGAACACTGAAGCTTTCTTT	CASTRSGMNTEAFF
TRBJ1-1	TRBV5-1	-	-	TGCGCCAGCAGCCCTTACCAGGGGCCACAATCGAACACTGAAGCTTTCTTT	CASSPYQGPQSNTEAFF
TRBJ2-7	TRBV6-1	-	-	TGTGCCAGCAGGTGGGGGGGCACCTACGAGCAGTACTTC	CASRWGGTYEQYF
TRBJ2-1	TRBV9	TRBD2	few	TGTGCCAGCAGCCCAGGACTAGCGGGGGGGGATGAGCAGTTCTTC	CASSPGLAGGDEQFF
TRBJ1-3	TRBV18	TRBD1	few	TGTGCCAGCTCACCTATTTCCGGGACAGGGGGCTCTGGAAACACCATATATTTT	CASSPISGTGGSGNTIYF
TRBJ1-5	TRBV10-3	TRBD1	few	TGTGCCATCAGTGGCGATTCTTTCAGGGGGGAACTCCAGCCCCAGCATTTT	CAISGDSFRGELQPQHF
TRBJ2-3	TRBV19	TRBD2	-	TGTGCCAGTAGTACTAGCGGGACGAGCACAGATACGCAGTATTTT	CASSTSGTSTDTQYF
TRBJ2-7	TRBV5-1	-	-	TGCGCCAGCAGCCCTGACAGCAACCCCTACGAGCAGTACTTC	CASSPDSNPYEQYF
TRBJ2-3	TRBV9	-	-	TGTGCCAGCAGCGTAGCCCTAATGGATACGCAGTATTTT	CASSVALMDTQYF
TRBJ2-3	TRBV9	TRBD2	few	TGTGCCAGCAGCAAGCGGGACCTGCAGTATTTT	CASSKRDLQYF
TRBJ2-3	TRBV9	TRBD1	few	TGTGCCAGCAGCCCTCGGACAGGAGACACAGATACGCAGTATTTT	CASSPRTGDTDTQYF
TRBJ2-7	TRBV5-4	TRBD2	-	TGTGCCAGCAGCCCTGGGACTAGCGGGCCTCCCTACGAGCAGTACTTC	CASSPGTSGPPYEQYF
TRBJ2-1	TRBV11-2	-	few	TGTGCCAGCAGCCGGACTTTTTCCTACAATGAGCAGTTCTTC	CASSRTFSYNEQFF
TRBJ2-3	TRBV20-1	-	-	TGCAGTGCGGGGCGGGATACGCAGTATTTT	CSAGRDTQYF
TRBJ1-5	TRBV2	-	-	TGTGCCAGCAGTTGGCTGGGGCCGGGAGATTATAGCAATCAGCCCCAGCATTTT	CASSWLGPGDYSNQPQHF
TRBJ2-5	TRBV30	-	-	TGTGCCTGGAGTGTACTTTCAGAGACCCAGTACTTC	CAWSVLSETQYF
TRBJ1-1	TRBV10-3	TRBD1	-	TGTGCCATTTCCCGGGACAGTCAAACTGAAGCTTTCTTT	CAISRDSQTEAFF
TRBJ2-1	TRBV7-7	-	few	TGTGCCAGCAGCTTACTCGCGGGGATAGACAATGAGCAGTTCTTC	CASSLLAGIDNEQFF